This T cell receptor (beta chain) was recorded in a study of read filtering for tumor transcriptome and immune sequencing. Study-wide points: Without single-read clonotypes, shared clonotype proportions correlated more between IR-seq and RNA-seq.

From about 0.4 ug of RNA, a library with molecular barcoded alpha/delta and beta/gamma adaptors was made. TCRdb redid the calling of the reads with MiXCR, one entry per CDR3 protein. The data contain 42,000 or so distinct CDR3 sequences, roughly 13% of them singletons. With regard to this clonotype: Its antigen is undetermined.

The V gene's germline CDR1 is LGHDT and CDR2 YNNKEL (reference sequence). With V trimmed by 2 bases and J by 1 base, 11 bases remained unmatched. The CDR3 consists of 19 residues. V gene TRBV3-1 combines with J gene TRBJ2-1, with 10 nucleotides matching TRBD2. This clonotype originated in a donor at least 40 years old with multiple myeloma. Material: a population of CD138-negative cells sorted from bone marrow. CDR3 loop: CASSQFSLAGVLSYNEQFF. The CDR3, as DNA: TGTGCCAGCAGCCAATTCAGCCTAGCGGGAGTCCTATCCTACAATGAGCAGTTCTTC.